Described below is a single TCR beta chain sequence and its context. Which antigen it targets is not known. No quality values exist for individual bases; no much larger clone is one base distant. This entry belongs to a study of cytomegalovirus exposure and HLA in healthy donors (dated 2017 in TCRdb). Study-level background: The roughly 670 repertoires of the first cohort and the 120 validation repertoires were produced on the same platform, according to a later analysis. To predict cytomegalovirus infection status, the study combined high-throughput TCR immunosequencing, statistical association of individual TCRs with disease status, and machine learning. The study aimed to test whether cataloging public T cell receptors could reveal signatures of past pathogen exposure. In addition to the first cohort of 500 to 850 subjects, a separate validation cohort of some 120 different subjects was used.

On the study overall, not on this receptor specifically: In the study, 164 TCR beta chains were listed as associated with cytomegalovirus. A few of the identified cytomegalovirus-associated TCR beta chains were confirmed in vitro to be specific for cytomegalovirus antigens. A later analysis found that TCRs clustered in the first cohort also tended to co-occur in the roughly 120 validation repertoires, with 94% of cluster scores above 0. Cytomegalovirus status was reported to be diagnosed by the classifier with high specificity and sensitivity in both the original and validation cohorts. A later analysis had no HLA typing for the validation cohort, so co-occurrence there was scored across all 110 or so repertoires. Most TCR sequences were seen in very few donors, while some public TCRs were found in many individuals. The authors suggested that the approach could potentially be extended to other disease states and immunological phenotypes.

Library prep was done by the immunoSEQ multiplex PCR assay. The authors' pipeline ran thus. A statistical classification framework was developed to diagnose cytomegalovirus status using the catalog of TCR beta chain sequences. As stored in TCRdb, this immuneACCESS dataset retains in-frame rearrangements with V and J assigned. A fraction of the clones does not appear; measured against another copy, unresolved V genes explain less than half of the discrepancy, and the remainder lacks a known reason. Clone size and the V and J calls come from that table; the DNA yielded D and trimming. The sample contains 55,000 to 75,000 clones, 95% of them found a single time. Jointly, the top ten make up approximately 6.8% of the sample. Including the terminal cysteine and phenylalanine, the CDR3 comprises 12 residues. Only the CDR3 portion is preserved as DNA: 36 bases, with reading frame beginning at the first base. V sheds 5 bases and J sheds 4 bases, leaving 8 bases between their ends. CDR1 and CDR2, per the germline V gene, are MNHEY and SVGAGI.

Separate from the roughly 700-subject first cohort, the validation cohort of 90 to 150 subjects was the group to which the donors belonged. Recombination joined TRBV6-5 with TRBJ1-2; the best D guess is TRBD1, with 6 bases matching. The sample comprised PBMCs. This TCR was recovered from a woman aged 18-35 years in good health and CMV-seropositive. The CDR3 is CASSGQFYGYTF. The DNA is TGTGCCAGCAGTGGACAGTTCTATGGCTACACCTTC.